Presented here are 30 T cell receptor beta chains from one specimen sequenced in a study of CDR3 diversity in severe acne. TCRdb reprocessed the PCR reads via MiXCR and lists one record per CDR3 protein. The sample includes under 95,000 distinct CDR3 sequences, roughly 52% of them seen just once. Input material: blood. These receptors were collected from a male donor in good health, serving as a control.

V usage is TRBV2 and J usage is TRBJ2-7; D may be TRBD1 or TRBD2 (5 bases each). The CDR3 is 14 amino acids. The V and J ends lost 8 bases and 0 bases respectively, with 14 bases between them. The germline gives CDR1 SNHLY, CDR2 FYNNEI. This chain's CDR3 is CASYRDDSSYEQYF. The CDR3 DNA is TGTGCCAGCTACCGGGACGACAGCTCCTACGAGCAGTACTTC.

The chain uses TRBV12-3 or TRBV12-4 and TRBJ2-7, with D possibly matching TRBD1 (6 bases). V was trimmed by 2 bases and J by 9 bases, leaving 14 bases between them. This CDR3 spans 13 amino acids. CDR3: CASSLRAGVRQYF. The CDR3 bases are TGTGCCAGCAGTTTAAGGGCAGGGGTGCGGCAGTACTTC.

DNA of the CDR3: TGTGCCAGCAGCCAAGAGATGAGGGACATGGACGAAAAACTGTTTTTT. This sequence encodes CASSQEMRDMDEKLFF. This chain links TRBV3-1 with TRBJ1-4; D is possibly TRBD1 (6 bases). The CDR3 loop spans 16 amino acids. Germline CDR1 reads LGHDT; CDR2 reads YNNKEL (reference sequence). With 0 bases removed from V and 8 bases from J, the gap between germline ends came to 16 bases.

The chain couples TRBV25-1 to TRBJ1-5, with 12 nucleotides matching TRBD1. V lost 8 bases, J lost 5 bases, and 10 bases stayed unmatched. The CDR3 sequence is 16 residues long. Germline assignment: CDR1 MGHDK and CDR2 SYGVNS. The CDR3 here is CASSPRGTGGYQPQHF. The CDR3 DNA reads as TGTGCCAGCTCACCACGAGGGACAGGGGGCTATCAGCCCCAGCATTTT.

The chain is built from TRBV12-3 or TRBV12-4 and TRBJ2-5; 9 bases match TRBD1. This CDR3 spans 15 amino acids. The J segment lost 5 bases and the V segment lost 6 bases, leaving 10 bases of the junction unmatched. The DNA of the CDR3 is TGTGCCAGCAGGCCGGGACAGGGACGTCTCGAGACCCAGTACTTC. Translation gives CASRPGQGRLETQYF.

This clonotype has just a few counts. The rearrangement uses TRBV5-1 and TRBJ1-3, with 9 bases matching TRBD1. CDR1 is SGHRS, CDR2 YFSETQ, per germline. The CDR3 contains 14 residues. J lost 6 bases, V lost 2 bases, and 3 bases had no gene match. This chain's CDR3 is CASSFTGGENTIYF. CDR3 nucleotide sequence: TGCGCCAGCAGCTTTACAGGGGGCGAAAACACCATATATTTT. Variable domain in full (rest from reference TRBV5-1 and TRBJ1-3): KAGVTQTPRYLIKTRGQQVTLSCSPISGHRSVSWYQQTPGQGLQFLFEYFSETQRNKGNFPGRFSGRQFSNSRSEMNVSTLELGDSALYLCASSFTGGENTIYFGEGSWLTVV.

This clonotype was picked up many times. The chain is built from TRBV3-1 and TRBJ1-5, with no clear D. CDR3 length: 12 amino acids. Trimming took off 0 bases at V and 7 bases at J, with 4 bases between the two ends. In germline, CDR1 is LGHDT, CDR2 YNNKEL (reference sequence). The CDR3 coding sequence is TGTGCCAGCAGCCAAGATTCCCAGCCCCAGCATTTT. This encodes CASSQDSQPQHF.

This clonotype was seen just once. This rearrangement joins TRBV2 to TRBJ1-1; no definite D call. Between the trimmed V and J ends, which lost 7 bases and 1 base, there was a span of 10 bases. CDR3 length equals 13 residues. Germline loops: CDR1 SNHLY, CDR2 FYNNEI. CDR3: CASTLRRNTEAFF. Written as DNA, the CDR3 is TGTGCCAGCACCCTCCGACGGAACACTGAAGCTTTCTTT.

The CDR3 protein is CASSLAGEGYTF. The CDR3 bases are TGTGCCAGCAGCTTGGCCGGGGAAGGCTACACCTTC. The chain is built from TRBV5-5 and TRBJ1-2; D ambiguous. V was clipped by 0 bases and J by 8 bases, with 8 bases between them. The germline CDR1 and CDR2 sequences are SGHKS and YYEKEE (reference sequence). The CDR3 covers 12 residues.

In its sample, this clonotype was seen a few times. The gene calls are TRBV24-1 and TRBJ2-7; the D gene could be TRBD1 or TRBD2 (5 bases each). V lost 6 bases and J 0 bases, leaving 26 bases between the germline ends. The germline CDR1 and CDR2 sequences are KGHDR and SFDVKD. The CDR3 totals 19 residues. CDR3 sequence (DNA): TGTGCCACCAGTAACCCGCCTTGGGACGAAAACCCTTCCTCCTACGAGCAGTACTTC. Protein: CATSNPPWDENPSSYEQYF.

This clonotype is a singleton in its sample. A read error may produce the germline difference seen at one junction end. The J gene is TRBJ1-5, the V gene TRBV3-1; TRBD1 might be the D (5 bases). Germline V CDR1 and CDR2: LGHDT, YNNKEL (reference sequence). This CDR3 is built from 16 residues. This CDR3 reads CASSPGSEGSNQSQHF. The CDR3 nucleotides are TGTGCCAGCAGCCCGGGATCGGAGGGGTCCAATCAGTCCCAGCATTTT.

The genes are TRBV3-1 and TRBJ2-3, with a possible D match to TRBD2 (6 bases). CDR3 length: 14 amino acids. Trimming removed 1 base from V and 2 bases from J, with 7 bases in between. The V gene's germline CDR1 is LGHDT and CDR2 YNNKEL (reference sequence). This CDR3 is CASSQVAATDTQYF. CDR3 nucleotide sequence: TGTGCCAGCAGCCAAGTAGCGGCCACAGATACGCAGTATTTT.

V usage is TRBV5-1 and J usage is TRBJ1-1; D might be TRBD1 (5 bases). This CDR3 has 16 amino acids. Trimming removed 4 bases from V and 2 bases from J, with 18 bases in between. Germline-derived CDR1 and CDR2 are SGHRS and YFSETQ. The CDR3 region is CASSHNRYAPNTEAFF. The CDR3 DNA follows: TGCGCCAGCAGCCATAACAGGTATGCCCCCAACACTGAAGCTTTCTTT.

This chain links TRBV19 with TRBJ1-4, with 9 bases lining up with TRBD1. J lost 8 bases, V lost 4 bases, and 8 bases had no gene match. The CDR3 sequence is 15 residues long. Germline V gene lookup returns CDR1 LNHDA and CDR2 SQIVND (reference sequence). CDR3 loop: CASSRARTGEEKLFF. The CDR3 DNA follows: TGTGCCAGTAGTAGAGCCAGGACAGGGGAGGAAAAACTGTTTTTT.

The chain has TRBV5-1 and TRBJ2-1, with 14 bases aligning to TRBD2. The CDR3 consists of 21 residues. V lost 1 base to trimming and J lost 0 bases; unmatched junction nucleotides: 12. Germline lookup yields CDR1 SGHRS and CDR2 YFSETQ. CDR3 coding DNA: TGCGCCAGCAGCTTGCCCCTTCCGGGACTAGCGGGGGAAAGCTCCTACAATGAGCAGTTCTTC. Protein: CASSLPLPGLAGESSYNEQFF.

On this clonotype itself: One end of the junction varies from germline; a read error may be responsible. This rearrangement joins TRBV25-1 to TRBJ1-2; 7 positions agree with TRBD1. Germline-derived CDR1 and CDR2 are MGHDK and SYGVNS. This CDR3 has 16 residues. The CDR3 coding sequence is TGTGCCAGCGGTGAAGGGGGCTGGGGGCTTAACTATGGCTACACCTTC. Amino acid sequence: CASGEGGWGLNYGYTF.

The V call is TRBV7-6, the J call TRBJ2-5; 9 bases match TRBD2. This CDR3 is built from 18 residues. V lost 0 bases to trimming and J lost 3 bases; unmatched junction nucleotides: 11. In germline, CDR1 is SGHVS, CDR2 FNYEAQ. This CDR3 is CASSLAPLAGGPEETQYF. The DNA of the CDR3 is TGTGCCAGCAGCTTAGCCCCACTTGCGGGAGGGCCTGAAGAGACCCAGTACTTC.

This chain connects TRBV15 to TRBJ2-7; TRBD1 agrees at 7 bases. V shed 3 bases and J 1 base; nucleotides not matched to a gene: 9. From germline, CDR1 is LNHNV and CDR2 YYDKDF (reference sequence). This CDR3 has 16 residues. CDR3 amino acids: CATSSRGPGQSYEQYF. The CDR3 region has the DNA TGTGCCACCAGCAGTAGGGGGCCGGGACAGTCCTACGAGCAGTACTTC.

The count of this clonotype is one. One junction end disagrees with the germline gene, perhaps due to a read error. The CDR3: CASSGLGETQYF. As DNA, the CDR3 is TGCGCCAGCAGCGGACTGGGAGAGACCCAGTACTTC. The chain is built from TRBV9 and TRBJ2-5; a possible D gene is TRBD2 (5 bases). This CDR3 has 12 amino acids. The germline V gene encodes CDR1 SGDLS and CDR2 YYNGEE.

This clonotype occurred a few times. This sequence may be a read error, since a much larger clone differs from it by one base. The rearrangement joins TRBV24-1 to TRBJ1-2; possible D gene TRBD1, 6 bases. This CDR3 is 13 amino acids long. Germline lookup yields CDR1 KGHDR and CDR2 SFDVKD. CDR3 protein: CAARDQQGHGYTF. The CDR3 DNA is TGTGCCGCCAGAGACCAACAGGGACATGGCTACACCTTC.

This clonotype was seen only a few times. The rearrangement links TRBV7-8 to TRBJ2-7; unclear D gene. The CDR3 is 18 amino acids. Trimming removed 3 bases from V and 9 bases from J, with 30 bases in between. Germline loops: CDR1 SGHVS, CDR2 FQNEAQ. The CDR3 spells CASSFQPPLRAGAPRQYF. The CDR3 nucleotides are TGTGCCAGCAGCTTCCAACCTCCACTCCGTGCTGGAGCTCCTCGGCAGTACTTC.

The chain has TRBV3-1 and TRBJ1-1; D possibly corresponds to TRBD1 (6 bases). CDR1 LGHDT and CDR2 YNNKEL come from the germline V gene (reference sequence). Trimming pared 1 base from V and 7 bases from J, leaving 10 bases between. The CDR3 consists of 13 residues. As DNA, the CDR3 is TGTGCCAGCAGCCAAGCGACAGGCGGTGAAGCTTTCTTT. It is translated as CASSQATGGEAFF.

V and J are TRBV20-1 and TRBJ2-1; 10 bases are shared with TRBD2. The CDR3 runs to 17 residues. Germline V gene data show CDR1 as DFQATT and CDR2 as SNEGSKA (reference sequence). Trimming removed 0 bases from V and 3 bases from J; junction bases left unmatched: 8. The CDR3 coding sequence is TGCAGTGCTAGAGATAAGCGGGGGGGGACCGACTACAATGAGCAGTTCTTC. As protein: CSARDKRGGTDYNEQFF.

This clonotype was seen a few times. CDR3 in amino acids: CASRRAGAYEQYF. CDR3 DNA sequence: TGTGCCAGCAGGAGGGCGGGAGCGTACGAGCAGTACTTC. The chain joins TRBV25-1 to TRBJ2-7; 7 bases fit TRBD2. Germline V gives CDR1 MGHDK, CDR2 SYGVNS. V gave up 6 bases and J gave up 4 bases; unmatched junction bases: 6. This CDR3 comprises 13 residues.

Only one count was recorded for this clonotype. In this CDR3 the conserved last residue, phenylalanine or tryptophan, is missing, so a read error is likely. It is unclear where the CDR3 begins or ends on the DNA, so no DNA is shown, and the CDR3 is as TCRdb lists it. The gene calls are TRBV7-6 and TRBJ1-6. Ends included, the CDR3 has 13 residues. Germline V gives CDR1 SGHVS, CDR2 FNYEAQ. The CDR3: CASSFEISYPQHS.

This clonotype was seen a handful of times. The chain couples TRBV6-1 to TRBJ2-7, with D unclear. Trimming shortened V by 8 bases and J by 1 base, and 21 bases separated the two germline ends. The length of the CDR3 is 16 residues. Germline V gene sequence: CDR1 MNHNS, CDR2 SASEGT. CDR3 bases: TGTGCCAGCTCACCACCTGGTTTGGGGTCGTCCTACGAGCAGTACTTC. As protein: CASSPPGLGSSYEQYF.

This clonotype was counted many times. The J gene is TRBJ1-2, the V gene TRBV7-8; D not certain. Looked up from germline, CDR1 is SGHVS and CDR2 is FQNEAQ. The CDR3 consists of 13 residues. The V gene lost 2 bases and the J gene lost 0 bases, with 4 bases spanning the gap. The CDR3 DNA sequence: TGTGCCAGCAGCTTAACAGCTAACTATGGCTACACCTTC. As protein: CASSLTANYGYTF.

In its sample, this clonotype was seen a few times. Mismatch with germline at one junction end may stem from a read error. The J gene is TRBJ2-7, the V gene TRBV29-1, with D perhaps matching TRBD2 (5 bases). This CDR3 comprises 11 residues. CDR1 and CDR2 (germline): SQVTM, ANQGSEA. This CDR3 reads CSVVEDKSLRF. The CDR3, as DNA: TGCAGCGTTGTGGAGGATAAGTCCTTACGGTTC.

With respect to this clonotype: The junction and the germline gene differ at one end; a read error may be behind it. V and J are TRBV5-5 and TRBJ2-7; TRBD2 agrees at 11 bases. The CDR3 loop spans 16 amino acids. Germline CDR1 and CDR2: SGHKS and YYEKEE (reference sequence). The CDR3 loop reads CASSLVLAGDGRVQYF. CDR3 DNA: TGCGCCAGCAGCTTGGTACTAGCGGGAGACGGGAGGGTGCAGTACTTC.

This clonotype has a count of ten or more. The rearrangement links TRBV7-6 to TRBJ2-7; D is possibly TRBD1 (6 bases). CDR3 size: 14 residues. The V gene's germline CDR1 is SGHVS and CDR2 FNYEAQ. Trimming left V 1 base short and J 2 bases short, with 9 bases between. This CDR3 reads CASSLESGAYEQYF. The CDR3 region has the DNA TGTGCCAGCAGCTTAGAGTCAGGGGCCTACGAGCAGTACTTC.